This TCR beta chain originates from a study of T cell changes during pregnancy in multiple sclerosis (dated by TCRdb to between 2018 and 2021). A note on the overall study: Changes in the T cell repertoire over the course of pregnancy were examined in this study in women with multiple sclerosis.

The receptor library was made with the immunoSEQ multiplex PCR assay. TCRdb took over this immuneACCESS table, retaining in-frame rearrangements with V and J assigned. Such tables are incomplete; in checked studies, under half of the missing clones stem from an unresolved V gene, and the remainder is unexplained. The sample table contains 55,000 to 85,000 clones; only one count was recorded for around nine tenths of them. Roughly 1.1% of the sample comes from the top ten. Based on the germline V gene, the CDR1 and CDR2 sequences are SGDLS and YYNGEE. The CDR3 runs 15 residues from the cysteine to the phenylalanine. Only the CDR3 DNA is retained, 45 bases long and in frame from the first base. V is pruned by 4 bases and J by 3 bases, leaving 3 bases of the junction without a gene match. With regard to this clone: The target of this receptor is not known. No much larger clonotype is one base removed from it; base qualities were not supplied.

The sample in question was peripheral blood, obtained in the third trimester of pregnancy. The origin of this receptor is a female donor with multiple sclerosis, enrolled in a pregnancy study. The chain joins TRBV9 to TRBJ2-3; 12 nucleotides in the junction match TRBD2. The CDR3 corresponds to CASSTLAGGTDTQYF. In nucleotides, the sequence is TGTGCCAGCAGCACTCTAGCGGGAGGGACAGATACGCAGTATTTT. The variable domain in full, with residues beyond the CDR3 obtained from the reference TRBV9 and TRBJ2-3 genes, is DSGVTQTPKHLITATGQRVTLRCSPRSGDLSVYWYQQSLDQGLQFLIQYYNGEERAKGNILERFSAQQFPDLHSELNLSSLELGDSALYFCASSTLAGGTDTQYFGPGTRLTVL.